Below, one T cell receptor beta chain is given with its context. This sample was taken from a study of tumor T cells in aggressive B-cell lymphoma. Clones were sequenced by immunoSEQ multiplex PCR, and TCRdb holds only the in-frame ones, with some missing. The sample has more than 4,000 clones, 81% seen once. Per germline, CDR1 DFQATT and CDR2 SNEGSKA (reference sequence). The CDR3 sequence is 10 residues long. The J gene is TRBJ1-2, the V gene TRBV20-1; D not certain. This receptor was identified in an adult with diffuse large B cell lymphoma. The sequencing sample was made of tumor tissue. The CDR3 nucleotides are TGCAGGGGAGGAAACTATGGCTACACCTTC. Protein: CRGGNYGYTF.